This TCR beta chain was captured by sequencing in a study of T cell responses to AZD1222 COVID-19 vaccine. Trimming cost V 3 bases and J 2 bases, with 27 bases left between them. This CDR3 has 20 amino acids. Germline V gene lookup returns CDR1 MNHEY and CDR2 SMNVEV (reference sequence). Data came from immunoSEQ multiplex PCR; TCRdb stores just in-frame clones and leaves some out. The table lists 180,000 or so clones, around 90% of them singletons, with roughly 26% in the top ten. The sequencing here drew on peripheral blood, taken 28 days after the second AZD1222 dose. The V call is TRBV27, the J call TRBJ2-3; D may match TRBD1 or TRBD2 (6 bases each). The sequence was obtained from an adult who received the AZD1222 COVID-19 vaccine. The CDR3 bases are TGTGCCAGCAGTTTCCCTCCATCCGGGACACGTTTAGCGGTCACAGATACGCAGTATTTT. Its protein is CASSFPPSGTRLAVTDTQYF.